Below are 18 T cell receptor beta chains sequenced from a single sample in a study of blood T cell repertoires in COVID-19. TCRdb's table, derived via immunoSEQ multiplex PCR, lists solely in-frame clones and lacks some. The data show about 190,000 clones, around 80% seen once. Sequenced: peripheral blood. The receptors were gathered from a woman between 45 and 60 years old with acute or convalescent COVID-19.

The chain combines TRBV6-5 with TRBJ2-7; 9 bases align to TRBD1. Germline-derived CDR1 and CDR2 are MNHEY and SVGAGI. The V and J ends lost 6 bases and 2 bases, in that order; junction bases with no gene match: 8. The CDR3 consists of 15 residues. CDR3 residues: CASSVKGQGPYEQYF. DNA for the CDR3: TGTGCCAGCAGCGTAAAGGGACAGGGACCCTACGAGCAGTACTTC.

This chain uses TRBV18 with TRBJ2-5, with 9 bases lining up with TRBD1. The germline CDR1 and CDR2 sequences are KGHSH and LQKENI. V was clipped by 6 bases and J by 12 bases; unmatched bases: 8. This CDR3 has 12 amino acids. CDR3 sequence (DNA): TGTGCCAGCTCCCAAGGACAGGGGTCCAAGTACTTC. Protein: CASSQGQGSKYF.

The chain combines TRBV18 with TRBJ1-2, with D perhaps TRBD1 (6 bases). V was clipped by 2 bases and J by 1 base, with 11 bases between them. In germline, CDR1 is KGHSH, CDR2 LQKENI. The CDR3 sequence is 15 residues long. For the CDR3, the DNA is TGTGCCAGCTCACCAGGACAGCACCTTAACTATGGCTACACCTTC. Translating gives CASSPGQHLNYGYTF.

This clone was counted between two and nine times. The chain employs TRBV7-8 and TRBJ1-4; D possibly corresponds to TRBD1 (5 bases). This CDR3 comprises 16 residues. Germline CDR1 SGHVS, CDR2 FQNEAQ. The V end was cut by 5 bases, the J end by 8 bases, with 21 bases between. Here the CDR3 DNA reads TGTGCCAGCAGCCCCACCCCGACCGGGGGGGGAGAAAAACTGTTTTTT. As protein: CASSPTPTGGGEKLFF.

V gene TRBV6-5 combines with J gene TRBJ2-1, with no clear D. Germline V gene data show CDR1 as MNHEY and CDR2 as SVGAGI. V lost 4 bases and J 6 bases, leaving 16 bases between the germline ends. This CDR3 region has 15 residues. The CDR3 coding sequence is TGTGCCAGCAGTTCCCCTCCCTTGGTAGCCAATGAGCAGTTCTTC. Amino acids: CASSSPPLVANEQFF.

V gene TRBV28 combines with J gene TRBJ1-2, with D uncertain. Germline values: CDR1 MDHEN, CDR2 SYDVKM. V was pared by 1 base and J by 8 bases, with 8 bases between. The CDR3 spans 12 residues. The CDR3 DNA is TGTGCCAGCAGTTTATCCCTAGGAGGCTACACCTTC. The encoded protein is CASSLSLGGYTF.

The CDR3 region is CASSRLQGNYGYTF. The DNA for the CDR3 is TGTGCCAGCAGTCGATTACAGGGAAACTATGGCTACACCTTC. The chain couples TRBV13 to TRBJ1-2, with D possibly TRBD1 on 6 matching bases. This CDR3 is built from 14 residues. Germline-derived CDR1 and CDR2 are PRHDT and FYEKMQ (reference sequence). The V end was cut by 6 bases, the J end by 2 bases, with 13 bases between.

The chain is built from TRBV28 and TRBJ1-4; 9 bases match TRBD1. V lost 4 bases to trimming and J lost 2 bases; unmatched junction nucleotides: 8. This CDR3 has 17 amino acids. CDR1 and CDR2 from the germline V gene are MDHEN and SYDVKM. DNA for the CDR3: TGTGCCAGCAGTTCCCGAGGACAGGGGAAGACTAATGAAAAACTGTTTTTT. It specifies CASSSRGQGKTNEKLFF.

Details on this clone: One end of the junction fails to match germline, which may point to a read error. The chain links TRBV7-9 to TRBJ1-2; D might be TRBD1 (6 bases). The CDR3 length is 12 residues. Germline V gives CDR1 SEHNR, CDR2 FQNEAQ (reference sequence). Here the CDR3 DNA reads TGTGCCAGCAGATCCGGGACATCTATTACAAGCTTC. Residues: CASRSGTSITSF.

The chain employs TRBV4-3 and TRBJ2-1; D perhaps matches TRBD2 (6 bases). This CDR3 has 14 residues. V lost 8 bases and J lost 4, with 15 bases in between. The germline V gene has CDR1 LGHNA and CDR2 YSLEER. The CDR3 region has the DNA TGCGCCAGCGTCTCGGGACTCGCATACAATGAGCAGTTCTTC. Its protein is CASVSGLAYNEQFF.

The chain is built from TRBV24-1 and TRBJ1-2, with 8 positions matching TRBD1. With V trimmed by 4 bases and J by 8 bases, 11 bases remained unmatched. This CDR3 region has 15 residues. Germline CDR1 reads KGHDR; CDR2 reads SFDVKD. This chain's CDR3 is CATSEGLDRGRGYTF. The CDR3 nucleotides are TGTGCCACCAGTGAGGGGCTCGACAGGGGTAGAGGCTACACCTTC.

V usage is TRBV6-5 and J usage is TRBJ2-1; TRBD2 agrees at 8 bases. Germline values: CDR1 MNHEY, CDR2 SVGAGI. The junction had 2 bases not matched to a gene; V was cut back by 6 bases and J by 1 base. This CDR3 comprises 14 residues. CDR3 sequence: CASRSGGSYNEQFF. Here the CDR3 DNA reads TGTGCCAGCAGATCGGGGGGGTCCTACAATGAGCAGTTCTTC.

This clone was observed a few times. V and J are TRBV18 and TRBJ1-6; D is possibly TRBD1 (5 bases). CDR1 and CDR2 (germline): KGHSH, LQKENI. Trimming cost V 2 bases and J 13 bases, with 18 bases left between them. The CDR3 covers 15 residues. The CDR3, as DNA: TGTGCCAGCTCACCAGAGGACGGCCTTGGGGGGCCCCTCCACTTT. Amino acid sequence: CASSPEDGLGGPLHF.

This rearrangement joins TRBV5-5 to TRBJ2-3; maybe TRBD2 (6 bases). Germline V CDR1 and CDR2: SGHKS, YYEKEE (reference sequence). There are 14 residues in the CDR3. Trimming cost V 2 bases and J 6 bases, with 13 bases left between them. The CDR3 nucleotides read TGTGCCAGCAGCTTAGGAGGGGCGACGGATACGCAGTATTTT. Residues: CASSLGGATDTQYF. The full variable domain, in which reference TRBV5-5 and TRBJ2-3 provide the parts outside the CDR3, is DAGVTQSPTHLIKTRGQQVTLRCSPISGHKSVSWYQQVLGQGPQFIFQYYEKEERGRGNFPDRFSARQFPNYSSELNVNALLLGDSALYLCASSLGGATDTQYFGPGTRLTVL.

The rearrangement joins TRBV6-1 to TRBJ1-6; D perhaps matches TRBD1 (5 bases). Germline assignment: CDR1 MNHNS and CDR2 SASEGT. V was trimmed by 1 base and J by 0 bases, leaving 10 bases between them. There are 17 residues in the CDR3. Here the CDR3 DNA reads TGTGCCAGCAGTGAAGACAGGAGCAGCTCCTATAATTCACCCCTCCACTTT. Protein product: CASSEDRSSSYNSPLHF.

This clone was picked up a small number of times. This chain links TRBV27 with TRBJ2-3; TRBD1 agrees at 8 bases. The trim removed 2 bases at V and 4 bases at J, leaving 8 bases unmatched. The germline V gene encodes CDR1 MNHEY and CDR2 SMNVEV (reference sequence). The CDR3 length is 16 residues. CDR3 protein: CASSLDWTGSSDTQYF. In DNA form, the CDR3 reads TGTGCCAGCAGTTTAGACTGGACAGGGAGTTCAGATACGCAGTATTTT.

The rearrangement links TRBV28 to TRBJ2-5; 7 bases align to TRBD1. The CDR3 is made up of 13 amino acids. V gave up 7 bases and J gave up 5 bases; unmatched junction bases: 7. Germline values: CDR1 MDHEN, CDR2 SYDVKM. The CDR3: CASTVNRGETQYF. The CDR3 DNA sequence: TGTGCCAGCACCGTGAACAGGGGCGAGACCCAGTACTTC.

The V and J genes are TRBV12-5 and TRBJ1-1; the D gene is possibly TRBD1 (6 bases). V was shortened by 6 bases and J by 3 bases, with 11 bases between the two germline ends. CDR1 is LGHNT, CDR2 FRNRAP, per germline. There are 13 residues in the CDR3. The CDR3: CASGNYRDTEAFF. CDR3 bases: TGTGCTAGTGGAAACTACAGGGACACTGAAGCTTTCTTT.